This T cell receptor beta chain was obtained from a study of graft-versus-host responses after intestinal transplantation. Study-level background: The recipients all started with anti-thymocyte globulin induction and then took tacrolimus and steroids for 3 to 4 years. Study-wide points: Graft-versus-host to host-versus-graft clonal ratios in allografts were high in patients with graft-donor T cell macrochimerism. Recipient marrow harbored GvH clones, some of which surfaced first in ileum or blood.

Using immunoSEQ multiplex PCR, the repertoire was profiled, and TCRdb retains in-frame clones only, with some absent. Of over 100,000 clones in the sample, around 95% were seen once. To note about this clone: Its antigen is unknown.

The sample here was unstimulated CD8+ T cells sorted from spleen or lymph node cells, taken before intestinal transplant. This clonotype originated in a human donor who received an intestinal transplant.

This CDR3 reads CASSHQTSGNYEQYF. CDR3 nucleotide sequence: TGCGCCAGCAGCCACCAGACTAGCGGGAACTACGAGCAGTACTTC. The chain is built from TRBV4-3 and TRBJ2-7; 11 bases match TRBD2. Germline V lookup: CDR1 LGHNA, CDR2 YSLEER. The CDR3 runs 15 residues. The V and J ends lost 3 bases and 3 bases, in that order; junction bases with no gene match: 4.